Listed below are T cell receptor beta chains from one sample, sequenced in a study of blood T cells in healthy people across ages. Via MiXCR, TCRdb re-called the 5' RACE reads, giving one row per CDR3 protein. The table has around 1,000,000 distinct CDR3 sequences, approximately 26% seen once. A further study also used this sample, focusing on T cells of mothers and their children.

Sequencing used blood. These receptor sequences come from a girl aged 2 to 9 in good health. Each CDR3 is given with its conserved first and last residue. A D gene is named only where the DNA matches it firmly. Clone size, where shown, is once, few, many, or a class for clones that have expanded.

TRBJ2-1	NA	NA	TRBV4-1	TGCGCCAGCAGCCAAGTGCTTGGCTACAATGAGCAGTTCTTC	CASSQVLGYNEQFF
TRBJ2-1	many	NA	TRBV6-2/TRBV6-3	TGTGCCAGCACCTACCTTTCCGGCGGCTCTCACCCATACAATGAGCAGTTCTTC	CASTYLSGGSHPYNEQFF
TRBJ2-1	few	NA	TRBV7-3	TGTGCCAGCAGCCGAGGGGGGCCCTACAATGAGCAGTTCTTC	CASSRGGPYNEQFF
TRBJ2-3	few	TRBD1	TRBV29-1	TGCAGCGTTGTCGTACAGGGGAGCACAGATACGCAGTATTTT	CSVVVQGSTDTQYF
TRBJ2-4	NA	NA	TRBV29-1	TGCAGCGCGCGGGACTTCGTAGCCAAAAACATTCAGTACTTC	CSARDFVAKNIQYF
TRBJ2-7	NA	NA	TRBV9	TGTGCCAGCAGCGCGGCCCCCGGGGCCTACGAGCAGTACTTC	CASSAAPGAYEQYF
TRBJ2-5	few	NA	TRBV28	TGTGCCAGCAGTTTTCTCAGCAGGTGGGAGTGGGAGCAGTACTTC	CASSFLSRWEWEQYF
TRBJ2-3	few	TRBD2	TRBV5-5	TGTGCCAGCAGCCCGACTGGCGGGAGGGCCCCAGATACGCAGTATTTT	CASSPTGGRAPDTQYF
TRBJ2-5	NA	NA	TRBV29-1	TGCAGCGTTGACACACAGGGTGGAGAGACCCAGTACTTC	CSVDTQGGETQYF
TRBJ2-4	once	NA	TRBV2	TGTGCCAGCGTACCTCGAGGGACCTACTTAACCAAAAACATTCAGTACTTC	CASVPRGTYLTKNIQYF
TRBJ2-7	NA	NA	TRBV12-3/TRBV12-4	TGTGCCAGCAGCCCCCTAGTGGTTCGCGAGCAGTACTTC	CASSPLVVREQYF
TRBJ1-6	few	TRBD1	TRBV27	TGTGCCAGCAGTCCGACAGGGTTCCAGCCATCCAATTCACCCCTCCACTTT	CASSPTGFQPSNSPLHF
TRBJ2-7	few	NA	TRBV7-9	TGTGCCAGCAGCTTAAAGGGCGAGCACGAGCAGTACTTC	CASSLKGEHEQYF
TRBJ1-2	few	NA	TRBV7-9	TGTGCCAGCAGCTCCGGGACAATCTATGGCTACACCTTC	CASSSGTIYGYTF
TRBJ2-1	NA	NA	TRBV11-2	TGTGCCAGCAGCGGCTTTAGGGGTAGCTCCTACAATGAGCAGTTCTTC	CASSGFRGSSYNEQFF
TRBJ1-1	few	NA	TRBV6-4	TGTGCCAGCAGTGACTACCCGAACACTGAAGCTTTCTTT	CASSDYPNTEAFF
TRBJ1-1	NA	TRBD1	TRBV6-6	TGTGCCACCTCAAGTCGGGACAGGTACACTGAAGCTTTCTTT	CATSSRDRYTEAFF
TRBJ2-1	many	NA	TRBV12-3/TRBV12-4	TGTGCCACGCGGACATTTTCGAGCAATGAGCAGTTCTTC	CATRTFSSNEQFF
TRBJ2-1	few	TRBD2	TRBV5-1	TGCGCCAGCAGCGGTCCGGGACTAGGGCCCCAAGGCAATGAGCAGTTCTTC	CASSGPGLGPQGNEQFF
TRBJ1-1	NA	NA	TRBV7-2	TGTGCCAGCGCCCAAGCGAACACTGAAGCTTTCTTT	CASAQANTEAFF
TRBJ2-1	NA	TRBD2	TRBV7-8	TGTGCCAGCAGCTTAGGGGCTAGCGGGAGTAGAGATGAGCAGTTCTTC	CASSLGASGSRDEQFF
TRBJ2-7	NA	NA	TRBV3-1	TGTGCCAGCAGCCAGGGCCCCGTCTCCTACGAGCAGTACTTC	CASSQGPVSYEQYF
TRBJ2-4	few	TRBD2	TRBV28	TGTGCCAGCAGTTCCTTTACTAGCGGACTAGCCAAAAACATTCAGTACTTC	CASSSFTSGLAKNIQYF
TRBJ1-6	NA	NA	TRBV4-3	TGCGCCAGCAGCCAAGGGGTCCCCACCTATAATTCACCCCTCCACTTT	CASSQGVPTYNSPLHF
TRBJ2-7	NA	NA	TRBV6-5	TGTGCCAGCAGTTACCGCCCATCCGCCTACGAGCAGTACTTC	CASSYRPSAYEQYF
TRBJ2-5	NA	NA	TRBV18	TGTGCCAGCTCACCCTGGGGGAGAGAGACCCAGTACTTC	CASSPWGRETQYF
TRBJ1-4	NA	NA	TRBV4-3	TGCGCCAGCAGCCAACCTGCGGGAGGGAGCCTGAATGAAAAACTGTTTTTT	CASSQPAGGSLNEKLFF
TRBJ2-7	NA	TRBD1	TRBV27	TGTGCCAGTGAATCCTTCGACAGGGGAAGGAACGAGCAGTACTTC	CASESFDRGRNEQYF
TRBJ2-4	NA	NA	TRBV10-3	TGTGCCATCAGTGAGTCTCAAGGAGCCAAAAACATTCAGTACTTC	CAISESQGAKNIQYF
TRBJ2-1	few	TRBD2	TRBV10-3	TGTGCCATCAGTGAGTCGATTACTAGCGGGAGGAATGAGCAGTTCTTC	CAISESITSGRNEQFF
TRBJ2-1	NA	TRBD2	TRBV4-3	TGCGCCAGCAGCCAAGATAACGGGGGGTATGAGCAGTTCTTC	CASSQDNGGYEQFF
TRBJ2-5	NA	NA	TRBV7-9	TGTGCCAGCAGCGAGGACGGTCTTCGAGAGACCCAGTACTTC	CASSEDGLRETQYF
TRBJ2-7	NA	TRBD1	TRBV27	TGTGCCAGCAGATTACAGGGGACCTACGAGCAGTACTTC	CASRLQGTYEQYF
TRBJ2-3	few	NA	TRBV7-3	TGTGCCAGCAGCCGGAGGAGCGCAGATACGCAGTATTTT	CASSRRSADTQYF
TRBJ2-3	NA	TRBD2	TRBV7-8	TGTGCCAGCGGCCCTCACTTCTGGCGGGAGGTAACAGATACGCAGTACTTT	CASGPHFWREVTDTQYF
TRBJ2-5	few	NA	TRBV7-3	TGTGCCAGCAGCTTAATTGGGGCCCAAGAGACCCAGTACTTC	CASSLIGAQETQYF
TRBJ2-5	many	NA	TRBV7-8	TGTGCCAGCAGCTTATTGGACTCTACCTTGGAGACCCAGTACTTC	CASSLLDSTLETQYF
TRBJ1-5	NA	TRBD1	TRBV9	TGTGCCAGCAGCGCCGGGACAGGGGGTCGGCCCCAGCATTTT	CASSAGTGGRPQHF
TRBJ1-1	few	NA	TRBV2	TGTGCCAGCAGTGAAAGCGTTAAGTCTGAAGCTTTCTTT	CASSESVKSEAFF
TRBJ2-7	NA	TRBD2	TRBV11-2	TGTGCCAGCAGCTCAGGGACTAGCGGGTTAACCTACGAGCAGTACTTC	CASSSGTSGLTYEQYF
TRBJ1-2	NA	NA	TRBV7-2	TGTGCCAGCAGCCCTAGCTTACTCCGGACAGCTAACTATGGCTACACCTTC	CASSPSLLRTANYGYTF
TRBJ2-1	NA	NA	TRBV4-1	TGCGCCAGCAGCCAAGAAGGTCCTCCCTTGTGGGGCAATGAGCAGTTCTTC	CASSQEGPPLWGNEQFF
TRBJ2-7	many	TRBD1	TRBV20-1	TGCAGTGCTAGACGGACAGGAGAGACCTACGAGCAGTACTTC	CSARRTGETYEQYF
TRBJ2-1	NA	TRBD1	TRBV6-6	TGTGCCAGCAGGTCCCGGACAGGGGGTAATGAGCAGTTCTTC	CASRSRTGGNEQFF
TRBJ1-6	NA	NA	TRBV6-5	TGTGCCAGCAGGCTCGGGGCTACGTATAATTCACCCCTCCACTTT	CASRLGATYNSPLHF
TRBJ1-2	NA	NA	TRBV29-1	TGCAGCGTGGCCGATGACAGCGACATGAGGCATAACTCCTATGGCTACACCTTC	CSVADDSDMRHNSYGYTF
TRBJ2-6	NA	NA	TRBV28	TGTGCCAGCAGTTTAGTACCAATGGCGGGGGCCAACGTCCTGACTTTC	CASSLVPMAGANVLTF
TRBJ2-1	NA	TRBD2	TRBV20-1	TGCAGTGCTAGAGATATAAGCGGACTAGCAAGCAATGAGCAGTTCTTC	CSARDISGLASNEQFF
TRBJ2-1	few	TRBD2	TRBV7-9	TGTGCCAGCAGCCCAATACTAGCGATAGGCTACAATGGGCAGTTCTTC	CASSPILAIGYNGQFF